Each of the 8 T cell receptor beta chains below was sequenced from the same sample in a study of T cell responses to AZD1222 COVID-19 vaccine. Sequenced by immunoSEQ multiplex PCR; TCRdb stores in-frame clones only, minus some. The top ten hold under 2% of the sample, which has over 120,000 clones, around 90% seen once. The source material was peripheral blood, sampled 28 days after the second AZD1222 dose. Every receptor here comes from an adult who received the AZD1222 COVID-19 vaccine.

V is TRBV5-1 and J is TRBJ2-1, with TRBD1 identical over 7 bases. The J segment lost 0 bases and the V segment lost 4 bases, leaving 4 bases of the junction unmatched. CDR1 is SGHRS, CDR2 YFSETQ, per germline. CDR3 length: 15 amino acids. CDR3 DNA sequence: TGCGCCAGCAGCCCTAGGGACAGCTCCTACAATGAGCAGTTCTTC. Protein sequence: CASSPRDSSYNEQFF.

The V and J genes are TRBV13 and TRBJ2-7; 10 positions match TRBD2. The CDR3 is 16 residues long. V lost 2 bases to trimming and J lost 7 bases; unmatched junction nucleotides: 11. Germline V gene data show CDR1 as PRHDT and CDR2 as FYEKMQ (reference sequence). The CDR3, as DNA: TGTGCCAGCAGCTTACGTGGTGTAGCGGGGGGACGGGAGCAGTACTTC. Residues: CASSLRGVAGGREQYF.

J is TRBJ2-7 and V is TRBV30; D gene uncertain. From germline, CDR1 is GTSNPN and CDR2 SVGIG (reference sequence). The CDR3 has 15 amino acids. V was clipped by 2 bases and J by 0 bases, with 14 bases between them. CDR3 DNA sequence: TGTGCCTGGAGTTCATCCCGCAGGACCTCCTACGAGCAGTACTTC. It yields the protein CAWSSSRRTSYEQYF.

The rearrangement links TRBV5-1 to TRBJ2-2; D gene unclear. Looked up from germline, CDR1 is SGHRS and CDR2 is YFSETQ. V was trimmed by 2 bases and J by 4 bases, leaving 12 bases between them. The CDR3 covers 15 residues. CDR3 nucleotides: TGCGCCAGCAGCTTTCGGGTCGTCGGCACCGGGGAGCTGTTTTTT. Encoded protein: CASSFRVVGTGELFF.

The chain recombines TRBV4-1 with TRBJ1-5; D is unresolved. The CDR3 has 14 amino acids. The V gene's germline CDR1 is MGHRA and CDR2 YSYEKL. With 4 bases removed from V and 4 bases from J, the gap between germline ends came to 11 bases. CDR3 DNA: TGCGCCAGCAGCCCCCTAGGGTTTAATCAGCCCCAGCATTTT. Protein: CASSPLGFNQPQHF.

The genes are TRBV19 and TRBJ2-1; D unclear. Germline-derived CDR1 and CDR2 are LNHDA and SQIVND (reference sequence). V was trimmed by 5 bases and J by 0 bases, leaving 14 bases between them. CDR3 length: 16 residues. CDR3 DNA: TGTGCCAGTAGTCCCCTTTCGATAAACTCCTACAATGAGCAGTTCTTC. Translation gives CASSPLSINSYNEQFF.

This chain uses TRBV2 with TRBJ2-7; possibly TRBD1 or TRBD2 for D (5 bases each). The germline V gene has CDR1 SNHLY and CDR2 FYNNEI. The CDR3 covers 16 residues. V lost 4 bases, J lost 5 bases, and 21 bases lay in between. The CDR3 coding sequence is TGTGCCAGCAGTGTAATCGGGGCCGGTTTGGGAAACGAGCAGTACTTC. Encoded protein: CASSVIGAGLGNEQYF. Drawing the rest from reference TRBV2 and TRBJ2-7, the complete variable domain is EPEVTQTPSHQVTQMGQEVILRCVPISNHLYFYWYRQILGQKVEFLVSFYNNEISEKSEIFDDQFSVERPDGSNFTLKIRSTKLEDSAMYFCASSVIGAGLGNEQYFGPGTRLTVT.

The rearrangement joins TRBV6-5 to TRBJ1-1; D may be TRBD1 (6 bases). CDR1 and CDR2 from the germline V gene are MNHEY and SVGAGI. Trimming took off 6 bases at V and 0 bases at J, with 8 bases between the two ends. The CDR3 is made up of 13 amino acids. CDR3 amino acids: CASRGQMNTEAFF. DNA of the CDR3: TGTGCCAGCAGAGGACAGATGAACACTGAAGCTTTCTTT.